Each of the 23 T cell receptor beta chains below was sequenced from the same sample in a study of T cells in localized non-small cell lung cancer. Here immunoSEQ multiplex PCR was the method, and the copy in TCRdb shows in-frame clones only, minus some. The data hold a few thousand clones, with 24% observed a single time. This material consisted of normal lung tissue next to the tumor, taken before any cancer treatment. All receptors derive from a male donor aged 60 or over with stage I lung adenocarcinoma.

The count of this clone is one. The rearrangement joins TRBV5-1 to TRBJ2-1; 7 bases map to TRBD1. CDR1 and CDR2 from the germline V gene are SGHRS and YFSETQ. The CDR3 runs to 15 residues. The trim removed 0 bases at V and 3 bases at J, leaving 3 bases unmatched. In nucleotides, the CDR3 is TGCGCCAGCAGCTTGGGACAGGGATTCTACAATGAGCAGTTCTTC. It specifies CASSLGQGFYNEQFF.

The CDR3 sequence is CASSPQPGQGATEAFF. The DNA of the CDR3 is TGTGCCAGCTCACCGCAGCCCGGACAGGGGGCAACTGAAGCTTTCTTT. The chain employs TRBV18 and TRBJ1-1; the match to TRBD1 covers 11 bases. The germline gives CDR1 KGHSH, CDR2 LQKENI. The CDR3 totals 16 residues. V shed 3 bases, J shed 5 bases, and the junction held 8 bases outside the gene matches.

By its share, this clone is medium-sized. This chain connects TRBV2 to TRBJ1-2; D ambiguous. Germline V gene lookup returns CDR1 SNHLY and CDR2 FYNNEI. This CDR3 has 12 amino acids. V lost 1 base, J lost 6 bases, and 6 bases lay in between. CDR3 sequence: CASSEDGDGYTF. The CDR3 DNA is TGTGCCAGCAGTGAAGATGGGGATGGCTACACCTTC.

By proportion, this clone is medium-sized. J is TRBJ2-3 and V is TRBV11-3, with 16 positions matching TRBD2. Trimming at V came to 5 bases and at J to 3 bases, leaving 14 bases not matched to a gene. This CDR3 has 20 amino acids. CDR1 is SGHNT, CDR2 YENEEA, per germline. As DNA, the CDR3 is TGTGCCAGCAGCCAGTCGGGACTAGCGGGGGGGCCATTTGGGACAGATACGCAGTATTTT. Translation: CASSQSGLAGGPFGTDTQYF.

This clone was detected a few times. Different DNA sequences within this sample yield the same CDR3. The genes are TRBV18 and TRBJ1-1, with 8 bases lining up with TRBD1. Germline values: CDR1 KGHSH, CDR2 LQKENI. The CDR3 totals 14 residues. V shed 4 bases and J 1 base; nucleotides not matched to a gene: 2. Here the CDR3 reads CASSQGQGNTEAFF. DNA for the CDR3: TGTGCCAGCTCACAAGGACAGGGGAACACTGAAGCTTTCTTT.

The sample holds a few counts of this clone. This chain uses TRBV11-3 with TRBJ2-1, with TRBD1 matching over 7 bases. Trimming removed 5 bases from V and 1 base from J; junction bases left unmatched: 5. Per the germline V gene, CDR1 is SGHNT and CDR2 is YENEEA. The CDR3 loop spans 15 amino acids. The CDR3 DNA sequence: TGTGCCAGCAGCCCCCCGACAGGGTCCTACAATGAGCAGTTCTTC. This encodes CASSPPTGSYNEQFF.

This clone was found a few times. The V call is TRBV30, the J call TRBJ1-1, with D uncertain. Germline V gene sequence: CDR1 GTSNPN, CDR2 SVGIG (reference sequence). The CDR3 extends over 16 amino acids. Trimming took off 5 bases at V and 5 bases at J, with 24 bases between the two ends. The CDR3 coding sequence is TGTGCCTGGGCGCACAGACCAAGGGTTTCGAGGACTGAAGCTTTCTTT. Translating it yields CAWAHRPRVSRTEAFF.

The chain uses TRBV5-1 and TRBJ2-7; D possibly matches TRBD1 or TRBD2 (5 bases each). Germline CDR1 reads SGHRS; CDR2 reads YFSETQ. The CDR3 is made up of 16 amino acids. Trimming left V 0 bases short and J 2 bases short, with 15 bases between. CDR3 in amino acids: CASSLDPGTAAYEQYF. CDR3 nucleotide sequence: TGCGCCAGCAGCTTGGACCCCGGGACCGCGGCCTACGAGCAGTACTTC.

In DNA form, the CDR3 reads TGTGCCAGCAGTTTCCGACAGGGGGGCAGCGAGCAGTACTTC. As protein: CASSFRQGGSEQYF. This chain connects TRBV28 to TRBJ2-7; 9 bases map to TRBD1. The CDR3 is made up of 14 amino acids. Germline V gene sequence: CDR1 MDHEN, CDR2 SYDVKM. The V gene end was trimmed by 3 bases and the J gene end by 6 bases; junction bases not matched to a gene: 6.

In nucleotides, the CDR3 is TGTGCCTGGGAGAGGGGCCGCTCTGGAAACACCATATATTTT. As protein: CAWERGRSGNTIYF. This rearrangement joins TRBV30 to TRBJ1-3; possible D gene TRBD1, 5 bases. The germline CDR1 and CDR2 sequences are GTSNPN and SVGIG (reference sequence). V gave up 5 bases and J gave up 0 bases, with 11 bases separating them. The CDR3 contains 14 residues. Filled out from reference TRBV30 and TRBJ1-3, the complete variable domain reads SQTIHQWPATLVQPVGSPLSLECTVEGTSNPNLYWYRQAAGRGLQLLFYSVGIGQISSEVPQNLSASRPQDRQFILSSKKLLLSDSGFYLCAWERGRSGNTIYFGEGSWLTVV.

This clone was recorded a few times. The chain uses TRBV19 and TRBJ2-3; TRBD1 is a possible D gene (5 bases). CDR3 length equals 17 residues. Germline V gene lookup returns CDR1 LNHDA and CDR2 SQIVND (reference sequence). The ends were cut back, 3 bases at V and 1 base at J, with 17 bases in the middle. The CDR3 protein is CASSIRRDLGGTDTQYF. As DNA, the CDR3 is TGTGCCAGTAGTATTCGCAGGGATCTAGGGGGCACAGATACGCAGTATTTT.

V gene TRBV28 combines with J gene TRBJ2-1; 7 bases agree with TRBD2. This CDR3 spans 15 amino acids. Germline V gene sequence: CDR1 MDHEN, CDR2 SYDVKM. V shed 5 bases, J shed 4 bases, and the junction held 8 bases outside the gene matches. This CDR3 is CASSRTSDGYNEQFF. CDR3 nucleotides: TGTGCCAGCAGTCGCACTAGCGACGGTTACAATGAGCAGTTCTTC.

The chain combines TRBV11-3 with TRBJ2-6; the D is unclear. V was trimmed by 1 base and J by 0 bases, leaving 1 base between them. The CDR3 length is 14 residues. Per germline, CDR1 SGHNT and CDR2 YENEEA. The DNA for the CDR3 is TGTGCCAGCAGCTTAGTCTCTGGGGCCAACGTCCTGACTTTC. This codes for CASSLVSGANVLTF.

The chain employs TRBV6-8 and TRBJ2-3; TRBD1 matches 9 bases. The CDR3 totals 13 residues. Trimming cost V 9 bases and J 5 bases; bases outside gene matches: 6. Germline V gene sequence: CDR1 MNHGY, CDR2 SAAAGT. The CDR3, as DNA: TGTGCCAGTAGGACAGGGGCAGTAGATACGCAGTATTTT. Protein: CASRTGAVDTQYF.

This clone is labeled as medium-sized. V and J are TRBV28 and TRBJ2-2, with 12 bases aligning to TRBD1. V was pared by 10 bases and J by 7 bases, with 7 bases of the junction left unmatched. Germline CDR1 MDHEN, CDR2 SYDVKM. The CDR3 totals 14 residues. The CDR3 DNA is TGTGCCACCTGGGACAGGGGGCAAGGCGGGGAGCTGTTTTTT. This gives the protein CATWDRGQGGELFF.

By sample share, this clone is medium-sized. The V and J genes are TRBV6-8 and TRBJ2-5; TRBD1 agrees at 11 bases. Looked up from germline, CDR1 is MNHGY and CDR2 is SAAAGT. The CDR3 is 15 residues long. The J segment lost 1 base and the V segment lost 10 bases, leaving 8 bases of the junction unmatched. CDR3 DNA sequence: TGTGCCATCAGCAGAGGGACAGGGGGCCAAGAGACCCAGTACTTC. This gives the protein CAISRGTGGQETQYF.

The J gene is TRBJ1-5, the V gene TRBV19; 9 bases fit TRBD1. The CDR3 covers 14 residues. V lost 4 bases to trimming and J lost 3 bases; unmatched junction nucleotides: 1. The V gene's germline CDR1 is LNHDA and CDR2 SQIVND (reference sequence). The CDR3 loop reads CASSRQGDNQPQHF. For the CDR3, the DNA is TGTGCCAGTAGTAGACAGGGGGACAATCAGCCCCAGCATTTT.

This clone was counted once. The chain combines TRBV30 with TRBJ2-3; D unclear. Trimming left V 0 bases short and J 2 bases short, with 9 bases between. In germline, CDR1 is GTSNPN, CDR2 SVGIG (reference sequence). CDR3 length: 14 amino acids. The CDR3 loop is CAWSVGSSTDTQYF. The CDR3 nucleotides are TGTGCCTGGAGTGTCGGCTCATCCACAGATACGCAGTATTTT.

This clone has just a few counts. The read gets to within 1 residue of the CDR3 end, and the germline J gene fills in the rest. The genes are TRBV10-3 and TRBJ1-5; D unresolved. The germline V gene encodes CDR1 ENHRY and CDR2 SYGVKD. The CDR3 is made up of 13 amino acids. V was clipped by 0 bases and J by 7 bases, with 7 bases between them. Partial CDR3 DNA: TGTGCCATCAGTGAGTCCTTTGAGCAGCCCCAGCAT. Residues: CAISESFEQPQH. The full CDR3 reads CAISESFEQPQHF.

The chain links TRBV7-6 to TRBJ2-3; 10 nucleotides agree with TRBD2. The CDR3 spans 17 residues. Germline CDR1 is SGHVS and CDR2 is FNYEAQ. The trim removed 1 base at V and 8 bases at J, leaving 12 bases unmatched. CDR3: CASSLGNPSGRGGTQYF. CDR3 DNA sequence: TGTGCCAGCAGCTTAGGGAATCCTAGCGGGAGAGGAGGTACGCAGTATTTT.

A single count supports this clone. This chain uses TRBV28 with TRBJ1-5, with no clear D. The germline gives CDR1 MDHEN, CDR2 SYDVKM. V lost 7 bases to trimming and J lost 1 base, with 14 bases between them. This CDR3 region has 15 residues. In DNA form, the CDR3 reads TGTGCCAGCAACCATCTGTCTGTAAGCAATCAGCCCCAGCATTTT. Its translation: CASNHLSVSNQPQHF.

V gene TRBV30 combines with J gene TRBJ1-2, with D maybe TRBD1 (6 bases). CDR1 is GTSNPN and CDR2 is SVGIG in the germline V gene (reference sequence). This CDR3 is built from 14 residues. Trimming took 0 bases from V and 2 from J, leaving 10 bases between them. DNA of the CDR3: TGTGCCTGGAGTGTTGGGGGGGCGAACTATGGCTACACCTTC. It codes for CAWSVGGANYGYTF.

By its share, this clone is medium-sized. V gene TRBV9 combines with J gene TRBJ1-1, with D perhaps matching TRBD1 (6 bases). Germline lookup yields CDR1 SGDLS and CDR2 YYNGEE. The CDR3 runs 15 residues. V was cut by 3 bases and J by 4 bases, with 16 bases left in between. CDR3 region: CASSARTDMGTEAFF. CDR3 nucleotides: TGTGCCAGCAGCGCAAGGACAGATATGGGCACTGAAGCTTTCTTT.